These 14 T cell receptor beta chains came from one sample sequenced in a study of blood T cell repertoires in COVID-19 (dated by TCRdb to about 2020). Library generation was performed with the immunoSEQ multiplex PCR assay. TCRdb took over this immuneACCESS table, retaining in-frame rearrangements with V and J assigned. Such tables are incomplete; in checked studies, under half of the missing clones stem from an unresolved V gene, and the remainder is unexplained. The sample table lists about 320,000 clones, 85% of them with a count of one. The ten largest clones represent under 2% of the sample. Sequencing input: PBMCs or T cells enriched from blood (not recorded which). These receptors came from a woman between 25 and 40 years old who had been exposed to COVID-19.

This clone was seen once. The V gene is TRBV14, the J gene TRBJ2-4, with 10 bases matching TRBD2. The germline V gene has CDR1 SGHDN and CDR2 FVKESK. There are 18 residues in the CDR3. V was clipped by 0 bases and J by 1 base; unmatched bases: 6. The CDR3 coding sequence is TGTGCCAGCAGCCAAGATCACCTAGCGGGAGAGGCCAAAAACATTCAGTACTTC. It is translated as CASSQDHLAGEAKNIQYF.

The chain recombines TRBV5-1 with TRBJ1-2, with D maybe TRBD1 (5 bases). Between the trimmed V and J ends, which lost 0 bases and 1 base, there was a span of 16 bases. Germline-derived CDR1 and CDR2 are SGHRS and YFSETQ. This CDR3 contains 17 residues. The CDR3 sequence is CASSLDGRTNDNYGYTF. The CDR3 coding sequence is TGCGCCAGCAGCTTGGACGGCAGGACAAATGATAACTATGGCTACACCTTC.

The chain carries TRBV19 and TRBJ1-4; TRBD1 agrees at 8 bases. The CDR3 covers 15 residues. After removal of 3 bases from V and 8 bases from J, the junction contained 8 bases not matched to a gene. Germline V CDR1 and CDR2: LNHDA, SQIVND (reference sequence). CDR3 sequence: CASSIVGQGEEKLFF. CDR3 sequence (DNA): TGTGCCAGTAGTATTGTAGGACAGGGAGAAGAAAAACTGTTTTTT.

The rearrangement links TRBV20-1 to TRBJ2-3; unclear D gene. The germline V and J ends were trimmed by 1 base and 5 bases, with 4 bases remaining between them. Germline V gene data show CDR1 as DFQATT and CDR2 as SNEGSKA (reference sequence). The CDR3 extends over 11 amino acids. This CDR3 is CSARALDTQYF. The DNA of the CDR3 is TGCAGTGCTAGAGCGTTAGATACGCAGTATTTT.

There are a few counts of this clone. The rearrangement joins TRBV5-1 to TRBJ1-3, with 9 bases lining up with TRBD1. Germline V gives CDR1 SGHRS, CDR2 YFSETQ. Trimming cost V 0 bases and J 11 bases; bases outside gene matches: 15. The CDR3 spans 17 residues. The CDR3 DNA is TGCGCCAGCAGCTTGGATGGGGGGACAGGGACCCAGTTCGCCATATATTTT. Encoded protein: CASSLDGGTGTQFAIYF.

The DNA for the CDR3 is TGTGCCAGCAGCGCAGGCTACGAGCAGTACTTC. Protein: CASSAGYEQYF. The gene calls are TRBV5-5 and TRBJ2-7; D gene ambiguous. Trimming stripped 4 bases from V and 3 bases from J, with 5 bases between. The germline gives CDR1 SGHKS, CDR2 YYEKEE (reference sequence). The CDR3 runs 11 residues.

The chain is built from TRBV9 and TRBJ2-4; 10 bases map to TRBD2. The junction had 6 bases not matched to a gene; V was cut back by 6 bases and J by 3 bases. The CDR3 covers 15 residues. Germline V gene sequence: CDR1 SGDLS, CDR2 YYNGEE. The CDR3 protein is CASNPSGSYKNIQYF. Here the CDR3 DNA reads TGTGCCAGCAATCCTAGCGGGAGCTACAAAAACATTCAGTACTTC.

The rearrangement uses TRBV5-4 and TRBJ1-2, with TRBD1 matching over 7 bases. CDR1 is SGHNT, CDR2 YYREEE, per germline (reference sequence). The CDR3 contains 16 residues. J lost 0 bases, V lost 5 bases, and 10 bases had no gene match. In DNA, the CDR3 is TGTGCCAGCAGAACCGGGACAGCCACAACTAACTATGGCTACACCTTC. Protein: CASRTGTATTNYGYTF.

The sample holds a few counts of this clone. V gene TRBV18 combines with J gene TRBJ1-5, with TRBD1 identical over 7 bases. The CDR3 consists of 14 residues. Trimming took 3 bases from V and 4 from J; bases not matched to a gene: 3. In germline, CDR1 is KGHSH, CDR2 LQKENI. CDR3 amino acids: CASSPTGDNQPQHF. CDR3 bases: TGTGCCAGCTCACCCACAGGGGATAATCAGCCCCAGCATTTT. The full variable domain, completed using reference TRBV18 and TRBJ1-5, is NAGVMQNPRHLVRRRGQEARLRCSPMKGHSHVYWYRQLPEEGLKFMVYLQKENIIDESGMPKERFSAEFPKEGPSILRIQQVVRGDSAAYFCASSPTGDNQPQHFGDGTRLSIL.

The chain is built from TRBV14 and TRBJ2-3; 8 positions match TRBD2. CDR3 length: 21 residues. With 0 bases clipped from V and 2 bases from J, the junction kept 19 bases outside the gene matches. The germline gives CDR1 SGHDN, CDR2 FVKESK. Here the CDR3 DNA reads TGTGCCAGCAGCCAAGATAGGACCGAGACCGGGACTAGGGGAACCACAGATACGCAGTATTTT. Protein product: CASSQDRTETGTRGTTDTQYF.

This chain joins TRBV5-1 and TRBJ1-5; D unresolved. Germline V CDR1 and CDR2: SGHRS, YFSETQ. The CDR3 extends over 14 amino acids. The V and J ends lost 2 bases and 5 bases respectively, with 11 bases between them. CDR3 loop: CASSFGDRDQPQHF. In nucleotides, the CDR3 is TGCGCCAGCAGCTTCGGGGATAGGGATCAGCCCCAGCATTTT.

This chain links TRBV28 with TRBJ2-1; TRBD2 aligns across 12 bases. Germline CDR1 is MDHEN and CDR2 is SYDVKM. The CDR3 covers 16 residues. With V trimmed by 8 bases and J by 2 bases, 7 bases remained unmatched. CDR3 protein: CASDPGLAGPYNEQFF. The CDR3, as DNA: TGTGCCAGCGATCCGGGACTAGCGGGCCCCTACAATGAGCAGTTCTTC. The variable domain in full, completed from reference TRBV28 and TRBJ2-1, reads DVKVTQSSRYLVKRTGEKVFLECVQDMDHENMFWYRQDPGLGLRLIYFSYDVKMKEKGDIPEGYSVSREKKERFSLILESASTNQTSMYLCASDPGLAGPYNEQFFGPGTRLTVL.

The chain recombines TRBV29-1 with TRBJ2-7; 7 bases align to TRBD1. The germline CDR1 and CDR2 sequences are SQVTM and ANQGSEA. The junction had 7 bases not matched to a gene; V was cut back by 4 bases and J by 4 bases. The CDR3 spans 13 residues. For the CDR3, the DNA is TGCAGCGTTGGAAAGACAGGGCAATACGAGCAGTACTTC. It is translated as CSVGKTGQYEQYF.

The V gene is TRBV28, the J gene TRBJ2-1; 7 bases are a match to TRBD2. The CDR3 extends over 16 amino acids. Unmatched junction bases numbered 10, after V lost 6 bases and J lost 2 bases. From germline, CDR1 is MDHEN and CDR2 SYDVKM. In DNA, the CDR3 is TGTGCCAGCAGCTTAACTAGCGCCGACCCCTACAATGAGCAGTTCTTC. Translated: CASSLTSADPYNEQFF.